This T cell receptor (beta chain) was retrieved from a study of cytomegalovirus exposure and HLA in healthy donors (dated by TCRdb to about 2017). For the study in its entirety: An earlier analysis of some 600 of the donors reported 276 Gb of sequence data and 117 million unique TCR beta sequences obtained from roughly 180 million T cells. The number of typed donors differed by locus: about 629-630 for A, B, C, DRB1 and DQB1; approximately 520 for DQA1; fewer than 610 for DPA1; and around 490 for DPB1. A later analysis re-examined previously published TCR beta repertoires from just over 650 donors and added high-resolution HLA genotyping to investigate patterns of TCR occurrence. Roughly 300 gigabases of sequencing data and roughly 90 million unique TCR sequences were included in an early release covering several hundred HLA-typed donors. A handful of DR-DQ haplotypes were handled as single units for association and clustering because linkage in the cohort was strong. Of the 300 to 500 genotyped donors, over 80% were placed in the genetic ancestry cluster associated with self-reported Caucasian donors. Every repertoire in the discovery cohort had been generated on one and the same sequencing platform. The study was designed to test whether signatures of past pathogen exposure could be identified by cataloging public T cell receptors. Among around 400 genotyped donors of the cohort, an average of roughly 230,000 unique TCR beta nucleotide sequences was sequenced per donor, of which roughly 18% were non-productive. Both class I and class II loci were covered by HLA typing, at four-digit resolution. High-throughput TCR immunosequencing, statistical association of individual TCRs with disease status, and machine learning were combined to predict cytomegalovirus infection status. To decide whether each TCR beta V gene segment behaved as functional or pseudogenic, an earlier analysis of some 600 of the donors relied on high-throughput TCR beta sequencing. The later analysis used no new phenotypic data to find candidate immune exposures, relying instead on TCR beta sequences and their occurrence across donors. Donor age, sex, ethnicity and CMV serostatus were collected together with the repertoire data. A later genetic analysis took genome-wide SNP genotypes for 398 of the 666 donors and used that subset as a discovery cohort. The T cell repertoires of 666 subjects were profiled by immunosequencing and related to cytomegalovirus serostatus. In addition to the first cohort of around 670 subjects, a separate validation cohort of 100 to 150 different subjects was used.

The library was generated by the immunoSEQ multiplex PCR assay. For the multiplex PCR, a mixture combining 60 forward primers for TCR Vbeta segments and 13 reverse primers for TCR Jbeta segments was used. The CDR3 region of rearranged TCR beta genes was amplified from genomic DNA with a multiplex PCR assay. On the Illumina HiSeq System, the amplified TCR beta libraries were sequenced as 87-base-pair reads. The study's processing was this. A later analysis tallied tens of millions of unique TCR beta chains across the 600 to 700 repertoires, and about 12 million of those chains were shared by two or more donors. Raw reads were error-corrected and collapsed into unique sequences by a nearest-neighbor algorithm in which closely related sequences were merged to remove PCR and sequencing errors. Alignment of CDR3 sequences to IMGT reference sequences was used to assign V, D and J gene segments. For a sequence to be retained, at least a six-nucleotide match to both a V gene segment and a J gene segment was required. Rearrangements were called productive when the CDR3 lacked stop codons and stayed in frame with V and J; all others were non-productive. CDR3 was defined by IMGT convention, running from the second conserved V-encoded cysteine to the conserved J-encoded phenylalanine. The earlier analysis of 587 of the donors excluded sequences that lacked an unambiguous match to a single V gene segment. An earlier analysis of a few hundred of the donors classified V segments as functional when productive rearrangements were above 56.7% and as segregating when the standard deviation between donors was above 5%. A statistical classification framework was built for diagnosing cytomegalovirus status from the catalog of TCR beta chain sequences. V and J gene assignment, in a later analysis, came from comparing TCR nucleotide sequences with IMGT/GENE-DB human TR gene sequences. Using the TCRdist pipeline, a later analysis assigned CDR3 sequences along with most-parsimonious VDJ recombination scenarios. In a later analysis, each TCR beta chain was defined by its CDR3 amino acid sequence together with its V-gene family, and reads without a unique V-gene family were excluded. In a later analysis, 450 to 600 highly shared, low-generation-probability nucleotide sequences were removed to address suspected cross-contamination and a sequencing artifact. In a later analysis, a clonal expansion index for each public chain was calculated from normalized within-repertoire ranks of inferred template counts. Generation probabilities in a later analysis came from a VDJ recombination model fitted to out-of-frame rearrangements, and those results were checked against IGoR. In a later analysis, TCR-TCR, TCR-HLA and TCR-CMV co-occurrence was scored with hypergeometric tests, and a repertoire-size bias correction was applied to TCR pairs. In a later analysis, false discovery rates were estimated by permuting HLA or CMV assignments 20 times. In a later analysis, co-occurring TCRs were grouped with DBSCAN, and TCRdist sequence similarity was added when clustering was performed within HLA-allele-positive subsets. Repertoires with fewer than 30,000 or more than 120,000 public chains, plus five repertoires with anomalous nucleotide sharing, were excluded from co-occurrence clustering. This is the immuneACCESS table as TCRdb keeps it, with only in-frame sequences that have V and J called. A part of the clones is gone; compared with another copy, unresolved V genes explain less than half, and the rest is unexplained. The DNA gave D and trimming, while V, J and clone size come from that table. The sample yields some 51,000 clones; 65% to 80% were counted once. The leading ten clones occupy 30% to 35% of the sample.

In the germline V gene (reference sequence), CDR1 corresponds to MNHNY and CDR2 to SVGAGI. V lost 2 bases and J lost 3 bases; the stretch between them is 7 bases long. The CDR3 numbers 13 residues from cysteine through phenylalanine. Just CDR3 DNA is preserved here, 39 bases in frame from base 1. The cohort consisted of hundreds of healthy bone marrow donors. Cohort members were all nominally healthy when sampled, although unrecorded immune exposures were likely present. The donor was CMV seropositive and was included in the group of some 290 seropositive cohort members. A peripheral blood sample was provided by each donor, and peripheral blood mononuclear cells were used for TCR beta sequencing. Genomic DNA was extracted from the blood cell samples with the Qiagen DNeasy Blood Extraction Kit. Overall study outcomes, separate from this receptor: The only immune exposure information available for the cohort was CMV serostatus. Specific HLA alleles were associated with roughly 17,000 TCR beta sequences at a false discovery rate of 0.05 in a later analysis. The earlier analysis of around 600 of the donors excluded fewer than 20 rarely observed V segments, including chromosome 9 orphons, because counts were too low. While some public TCRs were present in many individuals, most TCR sequences turned up only very rarely across donors. In the study, some 160 TCR beta chains were listed as associated with cytomegalovirus. Correlated functional status among segregating V segments might reflect linkage disequilibrium, but an unknown experimental factor could not be ruled out. Only TCR beta chains were sequenced in this cohort, and the absence of alpha or paired-chain data limited detectable features. The 87-base-pair reads could not distinguish some IMGT-functional V segments, including TRBV6-2 and TRBV6-3, so those segments were excluded. Because HLA typing was unavailable for some donors at each locus, only the typed subset was used in association tests. According to the authors, the approach could potentially be generalized to other disease states and immunological phenotypes. Sequencing depth was assumed to be roughly uniform across donors in the presence/absence analyses, though that assumption may not hold. An earlier analysis of around 600 of the donors showed that most TCR beta V segments appeared in productive rearrangements either about 90% or about 30% of the time, which broadly matched IMGT annotations. A cluster of highly shared sequence variants was judged likely to represent a technical artifact of the sequencing pipeline. Compared with equally common non-associated chains, HLA-associated TCR beta chains in a later analysis were more clonally expanded and had lower generation probabilities. In a later genetic analysis, a missense DCLRE1C variant was associated with V-gene and J-gene trimming of TCR beta chains, and the association was replicated in an independent cohort. When HLA alleles, especially DR and DQ, strongly co-occurred, TCR associations were difficult to assign to individual alleles. In a later genetic analysis, fewer N-insertions in productive TCRs were reported among donors in an Asian-associated ancestry cluster than the roughly 640-donor mean. According to a later analysis, TCR association rates differed among HLA loci, with DRB1 alleles showing the most associated TCRs and HLA-C alleles showing the fewest. A later analysis reported that several top co-occurrence clusters appeared linked to parvovirus B19, influenza, CMV and Epstein-Barr virus. In both the original and validation cohorts, the classifier was reported to diagnose cytomegalovirus status with high specificity and sensitivity. According to a later analysis, most CMV-associated TCR beta chains appeared to be HLA-restricted, and the HLA associations seemed to be driven largely by CMV exposure. Three of the identified cytomegalovirus-associated TCR beta chains were confirmed in vitro to be specific for cytomegalovirus antigens. A further reported finding was that TCR beta sequences accurately predicted the HLA-A and HLA-B alleles for most subjects in the first cohort.

This clone was seen more than once but under ten times. What this receptor recognizes is not known. One base away there is no much larger clone; base qualities are not given. Specimen: PBMCs. Here the chain combines TRBV6-6 and TRBJ1-2; too little of a D gene remains to name it. This TCR derives from a man aged 35 to 55 in good health and CMV-seropositive. CDR3 protein: CASSYEQDYGYTF. The DNA sequence is as follows: TGTGCCAGCAGTTACGAACAAGACTATGGCTACACCTTC.